The 9 T cell receptor beta chains below were found in one sample sequenced in a study of blood T cells in healthy people across ages. Alongside a J-beta primer mix, a sample-barcoded 5' primer served in a second PCR lasting about 7 to 12 cycles. One entry per CDR3 protein, called by TCRdb with MiXCR from the 5' RACE reads. The sample has more than 1.4 million distinct CDR3 sequences; around 39% are singletons. The sequenced sample was blood. These receptor sequences come from a woman younger than 35 in good health.

The rearrangement uses TRBV12-3 or TRBV12-4 and TRBJ1-2; D is unclear. The V gene lost 4 bases and the J gene lost 4 bases, with 16 bases spanning the gap. This CDR3 comprises 15 residues. The CDR3, as DNA: TGTGCCAGCAGTTCTCCCCCCTTGCGGGTCTATGGCTACACCTTC. It encodes CASSSPPLRVYGYTF.

V gene TRBV20-1 combines with J gene TRBJ2-1, with 9 bases fitting TRBD1. TRBJ2-7 matches the DNA end more closely, so the J call is doubtful. Germline CDR1 DFQATT, CDR2 SNEGSKA (reference sequence). This CDR3 is 18 amino acids long. The CDR3 DNA follows: TGCAGTGCTAGACCCCGGGACAGGGTCCCGAGAATGGGCAATGAGCAGTACTTC. As protein: CSARPRDRVPRMGNEQYF.

The J gene is TRBJ2-1, the V gene TRBV12-3 or TRBV12-4, with 14 bases identical to TRBD2. The CDR3 sequence is 17 residues long. The trim removed 3 bases at V and 5 bases at J, leaving 6 bases unmatched. The chain's CDR3 is CASSFFRTSGGHNEQFF. The CDR3 coding sequence is TGTGCCAGCAGTTTCTTCCGGACTAGCGGGGGGCACAATGAGCAGTTCTTC.

This clonotype was seen a few times. The chain joins TRBV6-5 to TRBJ2-1; possibly TRBD2 for D (6 bases). Trimming took off 4 bases at V and 7 bases at J, with 17 bases between the two ends. In germline, CDR1 is MNHEY, CDR2 SVGAGI. There are 15 residues in the CDR3. The CDR3 region has the DNA TGTGCCAGCAGTTCCAACAGCCCGGGGAGGAATGAGCAGTTCTTC. It codes for CASSSNSPGRNEQFF.

The chain employs TRBV6-5 and TRBJ2-4, with 9 bases fitting TRBD2. This CDR3 is built from 16 residues. Trimming took 4 bases from V and 9 from J; bases not matched to a gene: 13. Germline assignment: CDR1 MNHEY and CDR2 SVGAGI. This CDR3 is CASSSLIAGVRAIQYF. CDR3 coding DNA: TGTGCCAGCAGTTCCCTTATAGCGGGGGTGCGGGCCATTCAGTACTTC.

The genes are TRBV7-9 and TRBJ1-4, with D perhaps TRBD1 (6 bases). Trimming removed 5 bases from V and 0 bases from J, with 19 bases in between. The V gene's germline CDR1 is SEHNR and CDR2 FQNEAQ (reference sequence). The CDR3 is 18 residues long. CDR3 sequence reads: CASSPRGTPLATNEKLFF. The CDR3 DNA is TGTGCCAGCAGCCCAAGAGGGACACCGCTTGCAACTAATGAAAAACTGTTTTTT.

This clonotype was recorded a few times. The chain combines TRBV5-1 with TRBJ2-1, with D possibly being TRBD1 (5 bases). V lost 3 bases and J 5 bases, leaving 12 bases between the germline ends. CDR3 length equals 14 residues. Per germline, CDR1 SGHRS and CDR2 YFSETQ. CDR3 sequence reads: CASSSGATNNEQFF. CDR3 sequence (DNA): TGCGCCAGCAGCTCTGGGGCTACCAACAATGAGCAGTTCTTC.

This chain uses TRBV6-5 with TRBJ2-5, with 9 bases lining up with TRBD2. The CDR3 is made up of 18 amino acids. The germline gives CDR1 MNHEY, CDR2 SVGAGI. V dropped 0 bases and J dropped 4; count of bases not matched to a gene: 12. CDR3 residues: CASSYSLSGGPRRETQYF. In DNA form, the CDR3 reads TGTGCCAGCAGTTACTCGTTAAGCGGGGGGCCTCGTAGAGAGACCCAGTACTTC.

This chain connects TRBV27 to TRBJ2-4; 8 bases match TRBD2. V lost 3 bases and J lost 13; bases outside the gene matches: 8. Looked up from germline, CDR1 is MNHEY and CDR2 is SMNVEV (reference sequence). The CDR3 runs 13 residues. CDR3 protein: CASSFLDGGEQYF. In DNA, the CDR3 is TGTGCCAGCAGTTTCCTGGACGGGGGGGAGCAGTACTTC.